This T cell receptor beta chain appears in the sequencing data of a study of cytomegalovirus exposure and HLA in healthy donors. This PCR relied on a set of 60 Vbeta primers and 13 Jbeta primers. Profiling relied on immunoSEQ multiplex PCR, and the TCRdb table lists in-frame clones only, not all of them. The repertoire has around 99,000 clones, about 77% of them found once; the top ten carry around 3%. Sequenced: PBMCs. The origin of this receptor is a man aged 35 to 55 in good health and CMV-seronegative.

The CDR3 region is CASSEIHSYEQYF. The DNA of the CDR3 is TGTGCCAGCAGTGAGATACACTCCTACGAGCAGTACTTC. The rearrangement links TRBV6-1 to TRBJ2-7; D gene ambiguous. Germline V gene lookup returns CDR1 MNHNS and CDR2 SASEGT. V was trimmed by 3 bases and J by 0 bases, leaving 6 bases between them. CDR3 length: 13 amino acids.